What follows are 22 T cell receptor beta chains derived from one specimen sequenced in a study of blood T cells in healthy people across ages. Combining a sample-barcoded 5' primer with a J-beta primer mix, a second PCR ran for roughly 7 to 11 cycles. TCRdb independently ran MiXCR on the 5' RACE reads; one entry per CDR3 protein. Here the sample spans about 730,000 distinct CDR3 sequences, approximately 39% being singletons. Sequencing used blood. The source of these receptors is a woman aged 55-75 years in good health.

The chain recombines TRBV29-1 with TRBJ1-1; maybe TRBD1 (6 bases). The length of the CDR3 is 14 residues. CDR1 and CDR2 from the germline V gene are SQVTM and ANQGSEA. V lost 3 bases, J lost 1 base, and 12 bases lay in between. The CDR3 region is CSVDLGHQNTEAFF. The CDR3, as DNA: TGCAGCGTTGATTTGGGACACCAGAACACTGAAGCTTTCTTT.

V and J are TRBV29-1 and TRBJ2-5; 10 bases line up with TRBD2. This CDR3 comprises 15 residues. J gave up 11 bases and V 7 bases, and 19 bases lay outside the gene matches. Looked up from germline, CDR1 is SQVTM and CDR2 is ANQGSEA. The CDR3 reads CSAASGLAGDNEQYF. The CDR3 DNA is TGCAGCGCCGCTAGTGGGCTAGCGGGGGACAATGAGCAGTACTTC.

The chain is built from TRBV6-5 and TRBJ2-1, with TRBD2 identical over 8 bases. Looked up from germline, CDR1 is MNHEY and CDR2 is SVGAGI. The CDR3 contains 15 residues. The V gene end was trimmed by 0 bases and the J gene end by 7 bases; junction bases not matched to a gene: 5. The CDR3 is CASSYSSGTSNEQFF. The CDR3 nucleotides read TGTGCCAGCAGTTACTCTAGCGGGACCTCTAATGAGCAGTTCTTC.

V gene TRBV7-3 combines with J gene TRBJ1-1; TRBD1 might be the D (5 bases). V lost 3 bases and J lost 5, with 16 bases in between. Germline V gene sequence: CDR1 SGHTA, CDR2 FQGTGA. This CDR3 spans 15 amino acids. In nucleotides, the CDR3 is TGTGCCAGCAGCTTTTCGGGGCCCGGGAGGACTGAAGCTTTCTTT. It translates to CASSFSGPGRTEAFF.

In the case of this clonotype: This could be a read error, since a much larger clone is one nucleotide away. The chain joins TRBV3-1 to TRBJ2-7; 7 positions agree with TRBD2. Germline V gives CDR1 LGHDT, CDR2 YNNKEL (reference sequence). The CDR3 is 16 amino acids. Trimming removed 1 base from V and 4 bases from J; junction bases left unmatched: 10. DNA for the CDR3: TGTGCCAGCAGCCAAGCCCGGCGAGCGGGACGATACGAGCAGTACTTC. Residues: CASSQARRAGRYEQYF.

In DNA form, the CDR3 reads TGCGCCAGCAGCACCCAGCGGGCCCACAATGAGCAGTTCTTC. It encodes CASSTQRAHNEQFF. This chain connects TRBV5-1 to TRBJ2-1, with a possible D match to TRBD2 (6 bases). V was trimmed by 4 bases and J by 5 bases, leaving 13 bases between them. Germline values: CDR1 SGHRS, CDR2 YFSETQ. The CDR3 consists of 14 residues.

In this sample, this clonotype turned up many times. The chain combines TRBV7-2 with TRBJ2-1, with D unclear. The V end lost 1 base, the J end lost 5 bases, and 9 bases lay between the germline ends. This CDR3 region has 14 residues. From germline, CDR1 is SGHTA and CDR2 FQGNSA. The CDR3 sequence is CASSLGGSHNEQFF. The CDR3 coding sequence is TGTGCCAGCAGCTTAGGAGGTTCTCACAATGAGCAGTTCTTC.

This clonotype was seen a few times. This chain uses TRBV20-1 with TRBJ2-5, with 12 bases lining up with TRBD2. The CDR3 sequence is 15 residues long. J was trimmed by 11 bases and V by 7 bases; bases with no gene match: 17. CDR1 and CDR2 from the germline V gene are DFQATT and SNEGSKA (reference sequence). This CDR3 reads CSGYRTSGMVDEQYF. CDR3 nucleotide sequence: TGCAGTGGCTACCGGACTAGCGGGATGGTGGATGAGCAGTACTTC.

At least ten counts were recorded for this clonotype. V is TRBV29-1 and J is TRBJ2-7; D call uncertain. The germline V and J ends were trimmed by 3 bases and 0 bases, with 6 bases remaining between them. This CDR3 is 12 amino acids long. Germline values: CDR1 SQVTM, CDR2 ANQGSEA. Written as DNA, the CDR3 is TGCAGCGTTGACCCTAGCTCCTACGAGCAGTACTTC. This codes for CSVDPSSYEQYF.

V and J are TRBV6-2 or TRBV6-3 and TRBJ2-3; 10 bases match TRBD2. The germline V gene encodes CDR1 MNHEY and CDR2 SVGEGT. V lost 8 bases to trimming and J lost 2 bases; unmatched junction nucleotides: 7. The CDR3 spans 15 residues. This CDR3 reads CASWTSGGFTDTQYF. CDR3 nucleotide sequence: TGTGCCAGCTGGACTAGCGGAGGATTCACAGATACGCAGTATTTT.

Worth noting for this clonotype: A junction boundary mismatches the germline segment, possibly from a read error. J is TRBJ2-7 and V is TRBV4-3, with TRBD1 matching 9 bases. The V gene's germline CDR1 is LGHNA and CDR2 YSLEER. The CDR3 totals 16 residues. The CDR3 nucleotides read TGCGCCGGCAGCCGACGGGCGGGACAGGGAGACTACGAGCAGTACTTC. Encoded protein: CAGSRRAGQGDYEQYF.

The chain is built from TRBV19 and TRBJ2-5; 7 bases map to TRBD2. The germline V gene encodes CDR1 LNHDA and CDR2 SQIVND (reference sequence). The V and J ends lost 6 bases and 2 bases, in that order; junction bases with no gene match: 9. The CDR3 covers 15 residues. CDR3 sequence: CASRRRRESQETQYF. The CDR3 region has the DNA TGTGCCAGTAGGAGAAGGCGGGAGAGTCAAGAGACCCAGTACTTC.

The chain is built from TRBV7-3 and TRBJ2-6; the D gene could be TRBD1 or TRBD2 (5 bases each). V dropped 2 bases and J dropped 4 bases, with 21 bases sitting between them. The CDR3 covers 19 residues. Germline V lookup: CDR1 SGHTA, CDR2 FQGTGA. The CDR3 sequence is CASSLQYRDGIFGANVLTF. CDR3 DNA: TGTGCCAGCAGCTTACAATACCGGGACGGCATTTTCGGGGCCAACGTCCTGACTTTC.

V gene TRBV3-1 combines with J gene TRBJ1-2; D is perhaps TRBD1 (6 bases). CDR1 and CDR2 (germline): LGHDT, YNNKEL (reference sequence). The CDR3 is 14 amino acids. The V gene lost 3 bases and the J gene lost 2 bases, with 10 bases spanning the gap. The CDR3 DNA reads as TGTGCCAGCAGCCACCCGCAGGGGAACTATGGCTACACCTTC. It codes for CASSHPQGNYGYTF.

The chain is built from TRBV5-5 and TRBJ2-1; D gene uncertain. The CDR3 consists of 12 residues. CDR1 is SGHKS and CDR2 is YYEKEE in the germline V gene (reference sequence). Trimming took off 2 bases at V and 10 bases at J, with 10 bases between the two ends. The CDR3 nucleotides are TGTGCCAGCAGCTTAACGACAACGGAGCAGTTCTTC. It yields the protein CASSLTTTEQFF.

Only a few counts were recorded for this clonotype. The J gene is TRBJ2-6, the V gene TRBV2, with TRBD1 identical over 7 bases. The germline V gene has CDR1 SNHLY and CDR2 FYNNEI. The CDR3 length is 17 residues. The V and J ends lost 4 bases and 2 bases, in that order; junction bases with no gene match: 8. The CDR3 here is CASSGETGDPGANVLTF. CDR3 DNA sequence: TGTGCCAGCAGTGGCGAAACAGGGGACCCTGGGGCCAACGTCCTGACTTTC.

V and J are TRBV7-9 and TRBJ2-3, with unresolved D. CDR1 is SEHNR and CDR2 is FQNEAQ in the germline V gene (reference sequence). V was pared by 1 base and J by 8 bases, with 16 bases between. The length of the CDR3 is 15 residues. CDR3 DNA: TGTGCCAGCAGCTTAGGTTGGCCCCTACGTCGTACGCAGTATTTT. It specifies CASSLGWPLRRTQYF.

This clonotype was seen only a few times. J is TRBJ2-1 and V is TRBV4-2; 8 bases fit TRBD2. Germline values: CDR1 LGHNA, CDR2 YNFKEQ. Germline trimming cut 1 base from V and 4 bases from J; bases unmatched to any gene: 15. The CDR3 is made up of 19 amino acids. The CDR3 bases are TGTGCCAGCAGCCAAGGGATCGCGGGGGGCCCCCAAAGATACAATGAGCAGTTCTTC. Encoded protein: CASSQGIAGGPQRYNEQFF.

This chain links TRBV12-3 or TRBV12-4 with TRBJ2-7; the D is unclear. Trimming shortened V by 5 bases and J by 0 bases, and 8 bases separated the two germline ends. The CDR3 totals 13 residues. The CDR3 nucleotides read TGTGCCAGCAGTAGAGCGAACTCCTACGAGCAGTACTTC. It specifies CASSRANSYEQYF.

J is TRBJ2-1 and V is TRBV5-1, with TRBD2 matching over 14 bases. The ends lost 3 bases at V and 8 bases at J; junction bases unmatched: 7. This CDR3 is 16 amino acids long. From germline, CDR1 is SGHRS and CDR2 YFSETQ. The CDR3 loop is CASSWGGTSGSDEQFF. The CDR3, as DNA: TGCGCCAGCAGCTGGGGGGGGACTAGCGGGAGTGATGAGCAGTTCTTC.

The chain is built from TRBV9 and TRBJ1-2, with a weak D call TRBD1 (5 bases). Germline values: CDR1 SGDLS, CDR2 YYNGEE. The CDR3 runs to 15 residues. Between the trimmed V and J ends, which lost 2 bases and 2 bases, there was a span of 13 bases. The CDR3 here is CASSVSGRENYGYTF. The CDR3 bases are TGTGCCAGCAGCGTTTCCGGCAGGGAAAACTATGGCTACACCTTC.

This clonotype has just a few counts. This chain uses TRBV5-1 with TRBJ2-5, with 10 bases that match TRBD2. The germline gives CDR1 SGHRS, CDR2 YFSETQ. This CDR3 region has 15 residues. With V trimmed by 0 bases and J by 5 bases, 4 bases remained unmatched. CDR3 in amino acids: CASSLGTSGYETQYF. The CDR3 region has the DNA TGCGCCAGCAGCTTGGGGACTAGCGGCTATGAGACCCAGTACTTC.